The T cell receptor beta chain under discussion was sequenced for a study of CD8 T cells in ankylosing spondylitis. This clonotype was detected only a few times. MiXCR, applied by TCRdb to the 5' RACE reads, yields one record per CDR3 protein. Among hundreds of thousands of distinct CDR3 sequences, 20% were seen once, and the ten largest hold less than 9%. The receptor's source is a male donor with ankylosing spondylitis or in good health (not recorded which). The sequenced material came from blood, either unsorted or a sorted T cell fraction (not recorded which).

In nucleotides, the CDR3 is TGTGCCACCAGCAGACCATCAGCGGGCCCGATAAACACTGAAGCTTTCTTT. Its translation is CATSRPSAGPINTEAFF. The chain has TRBV15 and TRBJ1-1; D unclear. Germline V lookup: CDR1 LNHNV, CDR2 YYDKDF (reference sequence). The CDR3 is 17 residues long. Between the trimmed V and J ends, which lost 2 bases and 2 bases, there was a span of 18 bases.